This T cell receptor beta chain is from a study of blood T cells in healthy people across ages. Regarding this clonotype: Its antigen remains unidentified.

CDR1 DFQATT and CDR2 SNEGSKA come from the germline V gene (reference sequence). This CDR3 has 13 amino acids. The V and J ends lost 3 bases and 5 bases respectively, with 13 bases between them. Regarding the study as a whole: Naive T cell percentage and TCR beta diversity correlated strongly.

The individuals who served as donors were healthy Caucasians living in Russia, aged about 6 to 95. PCR was performed a second time for roughly 6 to 12 cycles using a sample-barcoded 5' primer and a J-beta primer mix. One entry per CDR3 protein, called by TCRdb with MiXCR from the 5' RACE reads. The table lists 1.5 million to 2 million distinct CDR3 sequences, around half of them singletons, with less than 2.5% in the top ten. Sequenced material: blood. The chain has TRBV20-1 and TRBJ1-1; perhaps TRBD1 as D (6 bases). This TCR came from a woman between 40 and 55 years old in good health. The CDR3 reads CSARQPGETEAFF. The CDR3 region has the DNA TGCAGTGCTAGGCAGCCAGGGGAAACTGAAGCTTTCTTT.